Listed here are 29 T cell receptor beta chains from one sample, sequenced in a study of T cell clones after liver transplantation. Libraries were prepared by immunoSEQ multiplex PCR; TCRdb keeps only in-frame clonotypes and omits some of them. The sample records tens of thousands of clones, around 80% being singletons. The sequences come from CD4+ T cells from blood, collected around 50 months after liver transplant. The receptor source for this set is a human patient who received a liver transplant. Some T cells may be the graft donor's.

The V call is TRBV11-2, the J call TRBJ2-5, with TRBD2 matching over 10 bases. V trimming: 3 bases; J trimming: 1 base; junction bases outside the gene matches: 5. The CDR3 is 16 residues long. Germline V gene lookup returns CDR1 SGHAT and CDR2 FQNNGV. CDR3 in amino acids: CASSLASGSPQETQYF. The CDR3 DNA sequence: TGTGCCAGCAGCTTGGCTAGCGGGAGCCCCCAAGAGACCCAGTACTTC.

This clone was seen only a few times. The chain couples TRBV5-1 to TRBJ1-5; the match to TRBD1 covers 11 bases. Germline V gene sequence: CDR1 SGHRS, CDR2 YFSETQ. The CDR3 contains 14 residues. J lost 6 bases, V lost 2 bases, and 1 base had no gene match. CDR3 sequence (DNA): TGCGCCAGCAGCTTCGGGACAGGGGGTCAGCCCCAGCATTTT. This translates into CASSFGTGGQPQHF.

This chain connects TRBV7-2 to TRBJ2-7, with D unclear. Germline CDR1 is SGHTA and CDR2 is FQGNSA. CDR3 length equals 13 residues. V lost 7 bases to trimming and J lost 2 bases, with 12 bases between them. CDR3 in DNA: TGTGCCAGCAAAGTAGGGTCCACCTACGAGCAGTACTTC. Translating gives CASKVGSTYEQYF. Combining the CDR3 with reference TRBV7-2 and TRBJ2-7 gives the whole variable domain GAGVSQSPSNKVTEKGKDVELRCDPISGHTALYWYRQSLGQGLEFLIYFQGNSAPDKSGLPSDRFSAERTGGSVSTLTIQRTQQEDSAVYLCASKVGSTYEQYFGPGTRLTVT.

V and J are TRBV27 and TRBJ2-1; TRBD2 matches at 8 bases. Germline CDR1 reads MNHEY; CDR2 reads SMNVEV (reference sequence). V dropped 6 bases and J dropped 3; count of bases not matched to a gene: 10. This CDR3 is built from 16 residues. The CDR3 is CASRSLWTSNYNEQFF. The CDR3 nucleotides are TGTGCCAGCAGATCCTTATGGACTAGCAACTACAATGAGCAGTTCTTC.

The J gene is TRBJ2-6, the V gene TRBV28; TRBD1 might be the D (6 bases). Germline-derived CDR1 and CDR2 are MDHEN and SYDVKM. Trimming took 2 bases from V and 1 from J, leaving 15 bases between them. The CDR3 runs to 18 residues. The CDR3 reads CASSLRQGRGSGANVLTF. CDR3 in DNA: TGTGCCAGCAGTTTAAGGCAGGGGCGCGGGTCTGGGGCCAACGTCCTGACTTTC.

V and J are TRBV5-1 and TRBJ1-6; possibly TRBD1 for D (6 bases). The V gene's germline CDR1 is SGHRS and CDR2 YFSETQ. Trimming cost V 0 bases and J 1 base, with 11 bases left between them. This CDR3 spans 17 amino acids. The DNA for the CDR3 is TGCGCCAGCAGCTTGGACGGGGGGCGGTCCTATAATTCACCCCTCCACTTT. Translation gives CASSLDGGRSYNSPLHF.

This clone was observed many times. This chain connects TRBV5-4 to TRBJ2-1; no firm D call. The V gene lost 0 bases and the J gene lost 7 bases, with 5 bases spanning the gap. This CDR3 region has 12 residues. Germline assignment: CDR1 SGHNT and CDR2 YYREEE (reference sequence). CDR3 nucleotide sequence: TGTGCCAGCAGCTTGGATGTTAATGAGCAGTTCTTC. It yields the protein CASSLDVNEQFF. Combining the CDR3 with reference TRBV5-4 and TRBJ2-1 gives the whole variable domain ETGVTQSPTHLIKTRGQQVTLRCSSQSGHNTVSWYQQALGQGPQFIFQYYREEENGRGNFPPRFSGLQFPNYSSELNVNALELDDSALYLCASSLDVNEQFFGPGTRLTVL.

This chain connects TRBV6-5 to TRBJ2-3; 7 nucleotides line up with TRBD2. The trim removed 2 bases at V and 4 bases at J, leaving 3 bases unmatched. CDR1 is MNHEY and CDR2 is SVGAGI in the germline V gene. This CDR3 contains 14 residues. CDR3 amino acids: CASSYSGVADTQYF. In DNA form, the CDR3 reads TGTGCCAGCAGTTACAGCGGGGTCGCAGATACGCAGTATTTT.

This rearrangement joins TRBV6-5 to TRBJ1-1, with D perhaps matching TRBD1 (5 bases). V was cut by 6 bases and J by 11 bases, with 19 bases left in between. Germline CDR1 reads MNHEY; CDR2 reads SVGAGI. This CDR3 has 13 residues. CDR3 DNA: TGTGCCAGCAGAAAAGGGGACGGACGAATGGCTTTCTTT. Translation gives CASRKGDGRMAFF.

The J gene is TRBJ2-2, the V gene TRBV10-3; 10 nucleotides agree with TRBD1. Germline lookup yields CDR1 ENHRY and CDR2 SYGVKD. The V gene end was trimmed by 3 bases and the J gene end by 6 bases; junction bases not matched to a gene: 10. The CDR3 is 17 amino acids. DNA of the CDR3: TGTGCCATCAGTGAAGGTGGGGACAGGGGCCGGGCCGGGGAGCTGTTTTTT. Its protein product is CAISEGGDRGRAGELFF.

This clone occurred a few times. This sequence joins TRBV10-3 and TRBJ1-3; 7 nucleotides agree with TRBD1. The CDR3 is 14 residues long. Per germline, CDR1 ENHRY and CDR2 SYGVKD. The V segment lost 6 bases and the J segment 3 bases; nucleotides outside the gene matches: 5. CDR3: CAISQGEGGNTIYF. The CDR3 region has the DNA TGTGCCATCAGCCAGGGGGAGGGTGGAAACACCATATATTTT.

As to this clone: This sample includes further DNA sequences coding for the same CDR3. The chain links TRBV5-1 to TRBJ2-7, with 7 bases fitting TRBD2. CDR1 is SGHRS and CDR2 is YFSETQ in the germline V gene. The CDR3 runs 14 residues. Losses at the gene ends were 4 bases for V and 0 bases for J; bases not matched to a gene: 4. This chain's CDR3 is CASSLGGSSYEQYF. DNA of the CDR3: TGCGCCAGCAGCCTCGGGGGGAGCTCCTACGAGCAGTACTTC.

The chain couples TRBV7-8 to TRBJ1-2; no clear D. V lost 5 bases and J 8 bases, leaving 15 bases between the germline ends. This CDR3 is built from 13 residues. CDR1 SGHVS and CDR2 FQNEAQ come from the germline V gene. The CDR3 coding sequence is TGTGCCAGCAGCCTAGGACTATCCGGCGGCTACACCTTC. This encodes CASSLGLSGGYTF.

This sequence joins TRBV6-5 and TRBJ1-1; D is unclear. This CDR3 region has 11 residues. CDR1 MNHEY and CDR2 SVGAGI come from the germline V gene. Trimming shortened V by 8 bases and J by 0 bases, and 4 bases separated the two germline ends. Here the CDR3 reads CASAMNTEAFF. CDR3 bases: TGTGCCAGCGCCATGAACACTGAAGCTTTCTTT.

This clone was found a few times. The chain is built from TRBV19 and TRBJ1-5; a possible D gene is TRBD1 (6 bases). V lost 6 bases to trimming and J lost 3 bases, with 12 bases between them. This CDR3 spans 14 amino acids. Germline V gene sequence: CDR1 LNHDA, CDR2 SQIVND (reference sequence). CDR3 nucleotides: TGTGCCAGTAGGCCTGGACAGATCAATCAGCCCCAGCATTTT. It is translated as CASRPGQINQPQHF.

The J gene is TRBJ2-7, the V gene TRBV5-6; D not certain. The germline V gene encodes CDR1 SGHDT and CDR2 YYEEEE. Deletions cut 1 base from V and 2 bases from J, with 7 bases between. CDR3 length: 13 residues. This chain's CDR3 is CASSLYSPYEQYF. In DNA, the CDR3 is TGTGCCAGCAGCTTGTACAGTCCCTACGAGCAGTACTTC.

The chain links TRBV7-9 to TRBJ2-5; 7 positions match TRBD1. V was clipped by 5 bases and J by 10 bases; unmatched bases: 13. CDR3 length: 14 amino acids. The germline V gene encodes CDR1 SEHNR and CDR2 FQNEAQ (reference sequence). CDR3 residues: CASSARTGAEGQYF. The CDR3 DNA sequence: TGTGCCAGCAGCGCTAGAACAGGGGCGGAAGGCCAGTACTTC. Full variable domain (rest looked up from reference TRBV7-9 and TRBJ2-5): DTGVSQNPRHKITKRGQNVTFRCDPISEHNRLYWYRQTLGQGPEFLTYFQNEAQLEKSRLLSDRFSAERPKGSFSTLEIQRTEQGDSAMYLCASSARTGAEGQYFGPGTRLLVL.

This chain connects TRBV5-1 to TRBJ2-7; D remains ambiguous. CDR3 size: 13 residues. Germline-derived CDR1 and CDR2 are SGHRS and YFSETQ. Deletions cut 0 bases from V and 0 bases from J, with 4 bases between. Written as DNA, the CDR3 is TGCGCCAGCAGCTTGGCCGGCTCCTACGAGCAGTACTTC. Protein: CASSLAGSYEQYF.

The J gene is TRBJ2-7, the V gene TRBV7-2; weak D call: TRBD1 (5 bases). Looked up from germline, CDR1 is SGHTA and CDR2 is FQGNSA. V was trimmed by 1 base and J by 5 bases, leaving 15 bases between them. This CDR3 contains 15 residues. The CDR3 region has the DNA TGTGCCAGCAGCTTAGAGGGTCAGGGCCCGGACGAGCAGTACTTC. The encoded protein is CASSLEGQGPDEQYF.

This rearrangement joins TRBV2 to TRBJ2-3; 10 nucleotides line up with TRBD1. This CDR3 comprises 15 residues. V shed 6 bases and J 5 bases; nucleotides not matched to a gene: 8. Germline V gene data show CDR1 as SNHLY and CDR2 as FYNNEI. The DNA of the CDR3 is TGTGCCAGCAGCCTCGCGGGACAGGGGTTAGATACGCAGTATTTT. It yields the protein CASSLAGQGLDTQYF.

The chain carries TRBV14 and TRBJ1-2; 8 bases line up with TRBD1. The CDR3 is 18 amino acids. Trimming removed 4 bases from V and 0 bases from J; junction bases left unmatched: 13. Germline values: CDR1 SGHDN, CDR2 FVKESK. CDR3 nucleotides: TGTGCCAGCAGCCGAGCATCAGGGGGCGCAGCGCCTAACTATGGCTACACCTTC. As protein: CASSRASGGAAPNYGYTF.

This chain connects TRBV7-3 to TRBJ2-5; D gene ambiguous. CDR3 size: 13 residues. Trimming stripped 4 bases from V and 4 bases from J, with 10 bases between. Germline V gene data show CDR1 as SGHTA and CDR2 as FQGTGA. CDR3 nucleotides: TGTGCCAGCAGCTCCCAGCGAGGAGAGACCCAGTACTTC. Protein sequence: CASSSQRGETQYF.

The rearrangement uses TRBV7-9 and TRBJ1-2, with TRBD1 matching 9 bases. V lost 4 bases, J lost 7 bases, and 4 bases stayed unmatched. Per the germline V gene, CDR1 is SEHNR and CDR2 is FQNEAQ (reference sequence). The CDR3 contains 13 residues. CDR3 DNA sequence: TGTGCCAGCAGCTCACAGGGGGCGCTTGGCTACACCTTC. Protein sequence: CASSSQGALGYTF.

The CDR3 is CSVVGQAMNTEAFF. The CDR3 bases are TGCAGCGTTGTGGGACAAGCCATGAACACTGAAGCTTTCTTT. The chain couples TRBV29-1 to TRBJ1-1, with D possibly being TRBD1 (6 bases). The CDR3 loop spans 14 amino acids. Germline-derived CDR1 and CDR2 are SQVTM and ANQGSEA. The V gene lost 4 bases and the J gene lost 0 bases, with 12 bases spanning the gap. Full variable domain (outside the CDR3, taken from reference TRBV29-1 and TRBJ1-1): SAVISQKPSRDICQRGTSLTIQCQVDSQVTMMFWYRQQPGQSLTLIATANQGSEATYESGFVIDKFPISRPNLTFSTLTVSNMSPEDSSIYLCSVVGQAMNTEAFFGQGTRLTVV.

For the CDR3, the DNA is TGTGCCAGCAGCCTAAACGGACAGGGGGAAACGAGCGAGCAGTACTTC. Amino acids: CASSLNGQGETSEQYF. The chain uses TRBV7-9 and TRBJ2-7, with TRBD1 identical over 10 bases. Germline lookup yields CDR1 SEHNR and CDR2 FQNEAQ (reference sequence). The CDR3 consists of 16 residues. V dropped 5 bases and J dropped 6; count of bases not matched to a gene: 13.

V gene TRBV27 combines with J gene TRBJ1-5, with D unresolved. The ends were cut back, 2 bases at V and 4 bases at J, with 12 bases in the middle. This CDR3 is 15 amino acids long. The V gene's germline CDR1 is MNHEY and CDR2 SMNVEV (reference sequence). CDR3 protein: CASSLVAVGNQPQHF. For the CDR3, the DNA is TGTGCCAGCAGTTTAGTCGCGGTGGGGAATCAGCCCCAGCATTTT.

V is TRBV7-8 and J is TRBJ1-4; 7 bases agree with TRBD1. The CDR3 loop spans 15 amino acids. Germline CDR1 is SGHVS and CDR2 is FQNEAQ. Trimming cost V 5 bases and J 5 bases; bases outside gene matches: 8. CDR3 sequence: CASSANRDSNEKLFF. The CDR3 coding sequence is TGTGCCAGCAGCGCTAACCGGGACAGCAATGAAAAACTGTTTTTT.

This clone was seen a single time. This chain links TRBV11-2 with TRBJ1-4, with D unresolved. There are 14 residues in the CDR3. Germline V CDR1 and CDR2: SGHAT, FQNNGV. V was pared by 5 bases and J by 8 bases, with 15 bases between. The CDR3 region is CASSRGGQLEKLFF. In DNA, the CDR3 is TGTGCCAGCAGCCGAGGTGGGCAATTGGAAAAACTGTTTTTT.

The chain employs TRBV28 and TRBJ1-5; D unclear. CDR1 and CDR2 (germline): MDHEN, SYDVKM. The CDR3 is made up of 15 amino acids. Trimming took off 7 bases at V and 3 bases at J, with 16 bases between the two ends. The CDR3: CASTLGSSNNQPQHF. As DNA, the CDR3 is TGTGCCAGCACCCTAGGGTCGAGTAACAATCAGCCCCAGCATTTT.